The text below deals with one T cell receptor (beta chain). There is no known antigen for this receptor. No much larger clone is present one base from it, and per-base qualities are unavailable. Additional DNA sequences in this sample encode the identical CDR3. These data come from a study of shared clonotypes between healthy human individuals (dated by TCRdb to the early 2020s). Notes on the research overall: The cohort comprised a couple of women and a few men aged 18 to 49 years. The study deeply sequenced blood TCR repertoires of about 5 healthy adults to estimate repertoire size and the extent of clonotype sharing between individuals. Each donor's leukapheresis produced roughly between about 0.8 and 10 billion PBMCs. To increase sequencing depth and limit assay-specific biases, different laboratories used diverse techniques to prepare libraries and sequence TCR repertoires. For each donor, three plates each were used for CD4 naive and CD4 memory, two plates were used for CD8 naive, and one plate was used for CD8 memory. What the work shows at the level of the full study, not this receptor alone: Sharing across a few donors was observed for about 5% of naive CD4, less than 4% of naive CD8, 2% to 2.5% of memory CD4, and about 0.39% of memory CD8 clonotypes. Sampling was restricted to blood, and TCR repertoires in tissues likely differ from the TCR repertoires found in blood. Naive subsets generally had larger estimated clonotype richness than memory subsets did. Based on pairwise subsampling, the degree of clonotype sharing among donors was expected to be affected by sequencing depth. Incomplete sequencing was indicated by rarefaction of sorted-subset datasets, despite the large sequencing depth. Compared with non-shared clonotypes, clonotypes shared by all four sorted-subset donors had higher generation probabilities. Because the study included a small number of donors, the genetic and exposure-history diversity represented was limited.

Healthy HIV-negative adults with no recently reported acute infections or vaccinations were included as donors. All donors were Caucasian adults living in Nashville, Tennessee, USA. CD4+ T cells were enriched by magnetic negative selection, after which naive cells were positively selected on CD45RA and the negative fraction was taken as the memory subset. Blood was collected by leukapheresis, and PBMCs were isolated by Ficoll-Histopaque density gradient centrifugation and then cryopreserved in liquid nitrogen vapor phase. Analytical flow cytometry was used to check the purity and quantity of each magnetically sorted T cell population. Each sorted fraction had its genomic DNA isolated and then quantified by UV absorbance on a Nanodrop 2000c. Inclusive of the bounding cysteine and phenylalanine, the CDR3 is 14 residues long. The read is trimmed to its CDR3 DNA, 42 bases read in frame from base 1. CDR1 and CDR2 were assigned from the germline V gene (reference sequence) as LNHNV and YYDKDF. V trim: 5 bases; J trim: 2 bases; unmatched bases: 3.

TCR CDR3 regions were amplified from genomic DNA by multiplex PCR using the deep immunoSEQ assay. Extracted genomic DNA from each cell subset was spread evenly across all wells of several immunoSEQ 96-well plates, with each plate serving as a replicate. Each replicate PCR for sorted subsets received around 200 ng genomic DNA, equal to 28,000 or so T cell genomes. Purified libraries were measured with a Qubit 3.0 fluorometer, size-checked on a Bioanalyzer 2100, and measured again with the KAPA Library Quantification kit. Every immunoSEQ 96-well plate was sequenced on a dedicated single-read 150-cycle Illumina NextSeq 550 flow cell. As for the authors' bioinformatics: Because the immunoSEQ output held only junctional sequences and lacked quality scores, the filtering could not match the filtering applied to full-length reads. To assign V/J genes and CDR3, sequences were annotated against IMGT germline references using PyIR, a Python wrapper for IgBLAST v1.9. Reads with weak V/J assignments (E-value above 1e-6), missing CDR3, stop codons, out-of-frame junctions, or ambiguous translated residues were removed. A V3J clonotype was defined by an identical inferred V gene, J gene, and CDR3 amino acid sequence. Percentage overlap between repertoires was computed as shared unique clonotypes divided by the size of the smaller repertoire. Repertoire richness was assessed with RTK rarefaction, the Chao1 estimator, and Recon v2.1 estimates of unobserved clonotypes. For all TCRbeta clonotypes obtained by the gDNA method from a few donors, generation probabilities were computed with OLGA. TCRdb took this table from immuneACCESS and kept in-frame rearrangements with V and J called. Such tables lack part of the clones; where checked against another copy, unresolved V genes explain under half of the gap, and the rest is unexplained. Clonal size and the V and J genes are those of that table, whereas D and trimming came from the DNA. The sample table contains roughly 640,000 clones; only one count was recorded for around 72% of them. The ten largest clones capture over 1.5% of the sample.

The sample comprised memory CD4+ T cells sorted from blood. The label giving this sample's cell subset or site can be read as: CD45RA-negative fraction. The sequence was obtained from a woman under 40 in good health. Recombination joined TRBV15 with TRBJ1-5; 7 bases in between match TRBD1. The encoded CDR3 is CATSRTGRNQPQHF. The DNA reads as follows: TGTGCCACCAGCCGGACAGGCCGCAATCAGCCCCAGCATTTT.